This T cell receptor beta chain was retrieved from a study of metastatic and nonmetastatic thyroid tumors. For the study at large: Thyroid patients, malignant and benign, had repertoires compared across blood and tumor or nodule tissue. The study's findings and limits: According to reports, the diversity of TCR beta was significantly higher in malignant thyroid tumors than in benign nodules, and this held in both blood and tumor samples.

This clone was observed many times. Its cognate antigen is unknown. TCRdb re-called the PCR reads through MiXCR. The sample records over 45,000 clones, around 21% being singletons. Thyroid surgery had not been preceded by any treatment in any patient. The CDR3 runs to 12 residues. V lost 3 bases and J lost 10; bases outside the gene matches: 5. Germline values: CDR1 DFQATT, CDR2 SNEGSKA (reference sequence). The clonotype comes from a male donor with papillary thyroid cancer or a benign thyroid nodule (not recorded which). Some clones in this sample may be carry-over from other donors' samples. The rearrangement joins TRBV20-1 to TRBJ2-1; 8 bases map to TRBD2. The sample comprised blood. The CDR3 spells CSASSGGSEQFF. The CDR3 bases are TGCAGTGCTAGTTCGGGAGGGTCCGAGCAGTTCTTC.